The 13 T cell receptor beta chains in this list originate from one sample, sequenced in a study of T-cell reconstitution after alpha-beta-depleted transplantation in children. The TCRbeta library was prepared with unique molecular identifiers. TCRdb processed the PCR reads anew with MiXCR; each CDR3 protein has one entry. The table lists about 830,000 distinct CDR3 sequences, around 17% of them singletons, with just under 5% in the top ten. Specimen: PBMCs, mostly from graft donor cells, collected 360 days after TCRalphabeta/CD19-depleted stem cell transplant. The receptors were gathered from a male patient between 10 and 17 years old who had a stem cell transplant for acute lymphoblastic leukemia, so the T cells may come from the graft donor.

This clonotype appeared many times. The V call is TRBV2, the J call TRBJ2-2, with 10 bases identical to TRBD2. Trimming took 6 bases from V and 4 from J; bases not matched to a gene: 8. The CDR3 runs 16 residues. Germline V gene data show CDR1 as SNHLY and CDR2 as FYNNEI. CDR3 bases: TGTGCCAGCAGAAATCACCGGACTAGCGGCACCGGGGAGCTGTTTTTT. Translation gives CASRNHRTSGTGELFF. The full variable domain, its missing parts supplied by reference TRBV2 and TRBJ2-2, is EPEVTQTPSHQVTQMGQEVILRCVPISNHLYFYWYRQILGQKVEFLVSFYNNEISEKSEIFDDQFSVERPDGSNFTLKIRSTKLEDSAMYFCASRNHRTSGTGELFFGEGSRLTVL.

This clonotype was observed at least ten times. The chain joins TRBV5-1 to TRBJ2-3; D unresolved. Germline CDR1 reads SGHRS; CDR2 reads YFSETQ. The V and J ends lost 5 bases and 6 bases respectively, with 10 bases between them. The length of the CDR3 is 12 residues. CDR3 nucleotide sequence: TGCGCCAGCAGTCTATCATCTGATACGCAGTATTTT. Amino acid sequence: CASSLSSDTQYF.

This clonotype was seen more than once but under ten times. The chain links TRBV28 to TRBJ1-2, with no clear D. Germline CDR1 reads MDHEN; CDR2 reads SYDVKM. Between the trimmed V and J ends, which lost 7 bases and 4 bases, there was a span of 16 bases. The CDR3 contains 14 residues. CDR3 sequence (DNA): TGTGCCAGCACAAATCAAGCCTGGTTCTATGGCTACACCTTC. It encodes CASTNQAWFYGYTF.

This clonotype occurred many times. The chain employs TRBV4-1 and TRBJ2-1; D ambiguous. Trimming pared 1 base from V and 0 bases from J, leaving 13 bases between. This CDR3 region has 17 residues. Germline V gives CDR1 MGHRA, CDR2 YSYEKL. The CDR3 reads CASSQGSARSSYNEQFF. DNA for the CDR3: TGCGCCAGCAGCCAAGGCTCGGCCAGAAGCTCCTACAATGAGCAGTTCTTC.

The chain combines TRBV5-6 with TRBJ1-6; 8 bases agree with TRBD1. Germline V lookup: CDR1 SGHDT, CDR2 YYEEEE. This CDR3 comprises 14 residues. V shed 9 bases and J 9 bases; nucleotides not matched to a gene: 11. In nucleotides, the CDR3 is TGTGCCATGAGCTCCGGACAGGGAGGTTCACCCCTCCACTTT. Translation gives CAMSSGQGGSPLHF. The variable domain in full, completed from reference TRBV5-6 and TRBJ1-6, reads DAGVTQSPTHLIKTRGQQVTLRCSPKSGHDTVSWYQQALGQGPQFIFQYYEEEERQRGNFPDRFSGHQFPNYSSELNVNALLLGDSALYLCAMSSGQGGSPLHFGNGTRLTVT.

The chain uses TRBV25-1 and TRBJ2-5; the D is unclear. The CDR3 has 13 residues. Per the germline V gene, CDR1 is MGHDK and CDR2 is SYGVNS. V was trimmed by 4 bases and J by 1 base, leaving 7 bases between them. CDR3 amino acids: CASSAGSQETQYF. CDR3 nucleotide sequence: TGTGCCAGCAGTGCCGGGTCCCAAGAGACCCAGTACTTC. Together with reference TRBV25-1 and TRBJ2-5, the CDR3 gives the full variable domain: EADIYQTPRYLVIGTGKKITLECSQTMGHDKMYWYQQDPGMELHLIHYSYGVNSTEKGDLSSESTVSRIRTEHFPLTLESARPSHTSQYLCASSAGSQETQYFGPGTRLLVL.

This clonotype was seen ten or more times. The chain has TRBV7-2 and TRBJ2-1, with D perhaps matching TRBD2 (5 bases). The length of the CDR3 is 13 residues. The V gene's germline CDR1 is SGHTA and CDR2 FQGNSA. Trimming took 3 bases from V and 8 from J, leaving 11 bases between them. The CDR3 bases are TGTGCCAGCAGCTTTAGAGGGCCTCATGAGCAGTTCTTC. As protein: CASSFRGPHEQFF.

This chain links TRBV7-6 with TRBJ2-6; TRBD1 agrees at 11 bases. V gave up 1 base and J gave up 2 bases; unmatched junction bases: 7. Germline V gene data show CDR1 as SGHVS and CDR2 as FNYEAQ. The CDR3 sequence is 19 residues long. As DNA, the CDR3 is TGTGCCAGCAGCTTAGTTTTAGGGACAGGGGGGACTGGGGCCAACGTCCTGACTTTC. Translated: CASSLVLGTGGTGANVLTF.

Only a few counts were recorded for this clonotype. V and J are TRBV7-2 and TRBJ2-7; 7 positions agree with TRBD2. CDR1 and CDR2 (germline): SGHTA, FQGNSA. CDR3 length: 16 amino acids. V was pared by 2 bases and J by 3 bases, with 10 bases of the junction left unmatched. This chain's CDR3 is CASSLMGAGRLYEQYF. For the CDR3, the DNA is TGTGCCAGCAGCTTAATGGGAGCGGGGCGACTCTACGAGCAGTACTTC.

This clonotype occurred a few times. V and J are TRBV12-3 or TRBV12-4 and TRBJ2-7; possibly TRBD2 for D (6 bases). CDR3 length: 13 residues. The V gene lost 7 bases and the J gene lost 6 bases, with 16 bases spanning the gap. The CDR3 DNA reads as TGTGCCAGCACCCCCGGGATGCGGGGCGAGCAGTACTTC. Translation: CASTPGMRGEQYF.

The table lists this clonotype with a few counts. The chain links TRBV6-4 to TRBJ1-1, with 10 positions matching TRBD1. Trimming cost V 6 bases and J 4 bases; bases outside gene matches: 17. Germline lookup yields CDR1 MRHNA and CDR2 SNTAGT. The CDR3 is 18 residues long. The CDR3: CASRESTGGGPRGTEAFF. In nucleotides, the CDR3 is TGTGCCAGCAGGGAATCGACAGGGGGCGGTCCACGGGGCACTGAAGCTTTCTTT.

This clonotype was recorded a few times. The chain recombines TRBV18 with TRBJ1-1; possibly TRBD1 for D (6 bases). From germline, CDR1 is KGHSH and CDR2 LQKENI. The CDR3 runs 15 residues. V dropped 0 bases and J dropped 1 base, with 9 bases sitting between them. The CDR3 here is CASSPPGHKNTEAFF. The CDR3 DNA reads TGTGCCAGCTCACCACCGGGACACAAGAACACTGAAGCTTTCTTT.

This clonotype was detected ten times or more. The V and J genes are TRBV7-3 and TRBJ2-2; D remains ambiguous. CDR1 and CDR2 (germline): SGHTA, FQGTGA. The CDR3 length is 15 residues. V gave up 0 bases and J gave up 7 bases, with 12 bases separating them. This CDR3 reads CASSLTPTLGGELFF. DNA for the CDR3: TGTGCCAGCAGCTTAACCCCCACTTTAGGCGGGGAGCTGTTTTTT.